This TCR beta chain was sequenced during a study of blood T cell repertoires in COVID-19. Study in general: Sites in the United States, Italy and Spain provided acute and convalescent COVID-19 samples. Sources were T cells, B-cell-depleted T cells, or PBMCs; the material itself was cDNA or gDNA.

From germline, CDR1 is SGHDT and CDR2 YYEEEE. With 8 bases clipped from V and 4 bases from J, the junction kept 7 bases outside the gene matches. This CDR3 spans 13 amino acids. Original analysis: Nucleated cell number was recorded as an estimate derived from reference gene primer amplification. Here immunoSEQ multiplex PCR was the method, and the copy in TCRdb shows in-frame clones only, minus some. Clone size and the V and J calls come from that table; the DNA yielded D and trimming. The sample consists of about 130,000 clones, about 80% of them appearing once. The chain combines TRBV5-6 with TRBJ2-7, with 9 bases matching TRBD1. Sequenced sample: peripheral blood. This TCR was sampled from a man aged 35-49 years with active or convalescent COVID-19. Here the CDR3 reads CASSRDRAYEQYF. CDR3 nucleotide sequence: TGTGCCAGTTCGCGGGACAGGGCATACGAGCAGTACTTC.